These 25 T cell receptor beta chains share one sample of origin, sequenced in a study of early T cells in non-severe SARS-CoV-2 infection (dated by TCRdb to the early 2020s). Receptors were amplified or captured by 5' RACE. Sequencing was carried out with a NextSeq 500. TCRdb took the public reads, trimmed them with fastp at Q25, ran MiXCR for clone calling and kept in-frame beta chains. Rows are combined by CDR3 protein, so each entry shows the most common genes and DNA. The sample has 65,000 to 85,000 distinct CDR3 sequences on record, more than 8.5% of them singletons. Around 15% of the sample rests with the top ten. Sample: whole blood, taken at baseline. These receptors originate from an adult who was a healthcare worker with PCR-confirmed SARS-CoV-2 infection or an uninfected control (not recorded which).

The sample holds many counts of this clonotype. This sequence joins TRBV5-5 and TRBJ2-7, with D possibly TRBD2 on 5 matching bases. The V gene lost 0 bases and the J gene lost 6 bases, with 16 bases spanning the gap. Germline V gene sequence: CDR1 SGHKS, CDR2 YYEKEE (reference sequence). CDR3 length: 15 residues. The CDR3 DNA reads as TGTGCCAGCAGCTTGGCGGAGGACTTGAAGGGCGAGCAGTACTTC. Protein product: CASSLAEDLKGEQYF.

About this clonotype: A much larger clone lies one base from this, so it may be a read error. The CDR3 sequence is CDSSDGGQETQYF. The CDR3 DNA sequence: TGTGACAGCAGTGACGGAGGGCAAGAGACCCAGTACTTC. The rearrangement uses TRBV28 and TRBJ2-5; D perhaps matches TRBD2 (6 bases). From germline, CDR1 is MDHEN and CDR2 SYDVKM. This CDR3 region has 13 residues. Filled out from reference TRBV28 and TRBJ2-5, the complete variable domain reads DVKVTQSSRYLVKRTGEKVFLECVQDMDHENMFWYRQDPGLGLRLIYFSYDVKMKEKGDIPEGYSVSREKKERFSLILESASTNQTSMYLCDSSDGGQETQYFGPGTRLLVL.

Only a few counts were recorded for this clonotype. The chain combines TRBV6-6 with TRBJ1-4; D uncertain. Germline CDR1 MNHNY, CDR2 SVGAGI (reference sequence). This CDR3 has 16 residues. Trimming cost V 2 bases and J 0 bases, with 10 bases left between them. The CDR3 loop is CASSYGQPATNEKLFF. CDR3 sequence (DNA): TGTGCCAGCAGTTACGGGCAACCTGCAACTAATGAAAAACTGTTTTTT.

This clonotype came up many times. The gene calls are TRBV6-4 and TRBJ2-7; 9 bases agree with TRBD1. Germline V CDR1 and CDR2: MRHNA, SNTAGT. V lost 6 bases, J lost 3 bases, and 9 bases stayed unmatched. The CDR3 totals 15 residues. The CDR3 here is CASRPRTGVDYEQYF. The CDR3 bases are TGTGCCAGCAGACCACGGACAGGGGTTGACTACGAGCAGTACTTC.

In its sample, this clonotype was seen many times. The chain has TRBV12-3 or TRBV12-4 and TRBJ2-1, with D maybe TRBD2 (8 bases). The CDR3 contains 22 residues. V dropped 6 bases and J dropped 5 bases, with 38 bases sitting between them. CDR3 sequence (DNA): TGTGCCAGCAGCCCTTCCATTTCACAGGGGTCCGGGAGGGCTGCCTTTAACAATGAGCAGTTCTTC. It yields the protein CASSPSISQGSGRAAFNNEQFF.

The table lists this clonotype with many counts. The chain is built from TRBV20-1 and TRBJ2-5; TRBD1 aligns across 8 bases. The CDR3 length is 12 residues. Looked up from germline, CDR1 is DFQATT and CDR2 is SNEGSKA (reference sequence). V was pared by 5 bases and J by 7 bases, with 6 bases of the junction left unmatched. The CDR3 spells CSAQGQATTQYF. Here the CDR3 DNA reads TGCAGTGCTCAGGGACAGGCCACGACCCAGTACTTC.

V and J are TRBV7-2 and TRBJ2-1; 7 positions match TRBD2. With 2 bases clipped from V and 9 bases from J, the junction kept 7 bases outside the gene matches. The CDR3 sequence is 14 residues long. Germline V gene sequence: CDR1 SGHTA, CDR2 FQGNSA. For the CDR3, the DNA is TGTGCCAGCAGCTTAACCCGACTAGCTGGTGAGCAGTTCTTC. Translating it yields CASSLTRLAGEQFF.

Ten or more counts support this clonotype. The rearrangement joins TRBV20-1 to TRBJ2-7, with D possibly TRBD2 on 6 matching bases. The V end lost 1 base, the J end lost 3 bases, and 16 bases lay between the germline ends. The germline gives CDR1 DFQATT, CDR2 SNEGSKA (reference sequence). This CDR3 spans 15 amino acids. This CDR3 is CSARGGITTSYEQYF. DNA for the CDR3: TGCAGTGCTAGAGGTGGCATAACGACTAGCTACGAGCAGTACTTC.

This clonotype has at least ten counts. CDR3 residues: CASSFRGSAQPQHF. CDR3 in DNA: TGTGCCAGCAGTTTTCGGGGGAGTGCTCAGCCCCAGCATTTT. V and J are TRBV28 and TRBJ1-5, with a possible D match to TRBD1 (5 bases). The CDR3 sequence is 14 residues long. The germline CDR1 and CDR2 sequences are MDHEN and SYDVKM. The ends were cut back, 3 bases at V and 6 bases at J, with 12 bases in the middle. Variable domain in full (rest from reference TRBV28 and TRBJ1-5): DVKVTQSSRYLVKRTGEKVFLECVQDMDHENMFWYRQDPGLGLRLIYFSYDVKMKEKGDIPEGYSVSREKKERFSLILESASTNQTSMYLCASSFRGSAQPQHFGDGTRLSIL.

Points on this clonotype: At one end the junction does not follow the germline gene, possibly because of a read error. The chain couples TRBV5-4 to TRBJ2-7; TRBD2 matches 8 bases. Looked up from germline, CDR1 is SGHNT and CDR2 is YYREEE (reference sequence). The CDR3 consists of 16 residues. CDR3 sequence reads: CANSPSGLAGSYEQYF. CDR3 nucleotides: TGTGCCAACAGCCCCTCGGGCTTAGCGGGGTCCTACGAGCAGTACTTC.

This clonotype was detected a few times. The V call is TRBV19, the J call TRBJ2-1, with D perhaps matching TRBD1 (5 bases). Germline loops: CDR1 LNHDA, CDR2 SQIVND (reference sequence). Trimming removed 5 bases at V and 6 bases at J, with 17 bases between. The CDR3 covers 15 residues. The CDR3 DNA is TGTGCCAGTAGTCAACTGAAAATTGGGGCCAATGAGCAGTTCTTC. It yields the protein CASSQLKIGANEQFF.

This clonotype was counted between two and nine times. This chain joins TRBV7-8 and TRBJ1-1; 7 nucleotides agree with TRBD1. Germline V gives CDR1 SGHVS, CDR2 FQNEAQ. Trimming at V came to 1 base and at J to 4 bases, leaving 6 bases not matched to a gene. The length of the CDR3 is 15 residues. For the CDR3, the DNA is TGTGCCAGCAGCTTAGAGTCGCAGGGGGGCACTGAAGCTTTCTTT. Translation gives CASSLESQGGTEAFF.

The chain carries TRBV11-2 and TRBJ2-3; D is uncertain. Germline V gene lookup returns CDR1 SGHAT and CDR2 FQNNGV. The CDR3 spans 15 residues. The V end was cut by 1 base, the J end by 5 bases, with 13 bases between. CDR3 in amino acids: CASSLGRSLRDTQYF. For the CDR3, the DNA is TGTGCCAGCAGCTTAGGGCGGAGCCTCCGAGATACGCAGTATTTT.

This clonotype was found many times. The V gene is TRBV11-1, the J gene TRBJ2-7; possibly TRBD1 for D (6 bases). V lost 5 bases and J 5 bases, leaving 13 bases between the germline ends. Germline CDR1 and CDR2: SGHAT and FQDESV (reference sequence). The CDR3 loop spans 13 amino acids. CDR3: CASSPNRDHEQYF. The CDR3 DNA sequence: TGTGCCAGCAGCCCAAACAGGGACCACGAGCAGTACTTC. Full variable domain (missing parts from reference TRBV11-1 and TRBJ2-7): EAEVAQSPRYKITEKSQAVAFWCDPISGHATLYWYRQILGQGPELLVQFQDESVVDDSQLPKDRFSAERLKGVDSTLKIQPAELGDSAMYLCASSPNRDHEQYFGPGTRLTVT.

This clonotype was counted ten times or more. V gene TRBV4-3 combines with J gene TRBJ1-1; D gene ambiguous. The V end was cut by 1 base, the J end by 0 bases, with 6 bases between. The V gene's germline CDR1 is LGHNA and CDR2 YSLEER. The CDR3 spans 14 residues. CDR3 coding DNA: TGCGCCAGCAGCCAAGTTTTGGTGAACACTGAAGCTTTCTTT. Translated, it gives CASSQVLVNTEAFF.

This clonotype has at least ten counts. The chain is built from TRBV27 and TRBJ2-1; TRBD2 matches at 9 bases. CDR1 MNHEY and CDR2 SMNVEV come from the germline V gene (reference sequence). CDR3 size: 18 residues. V lost 3 bases, J lost 1 base, and 10 bases stayed unmatched. The CDR3 DNA follows: TGTGCCAGCAGTTTGTCTAGCGGGATAACCTTTTCCTACAATGAGCAGTTCTTC. Translating it yields CASSLSSGITFSYNEQFF.

This sequence joins TRBV6-2 or TRBV6-3 and TRBJ2-3; 7 bases map to TRBD2. In germline, CDR1 is MNHEY, CDR2 SVGEGT. V was pared by 6 bases and J by 2 bases, with 11 bases of the junction left unmatched. This CDR3 is built from 16 residues. The CDR3 nucleotides read TGTGCCAGCAGCCATACTAGCGTCGGTCACACAGATACGCAGTATTTT. It translates to CASSHTSVGHTDTQYF.

The chain is built from TRBV7-2 and TRBJ2-2; 9 nucleotides align to TRBD1. The germline CDR1 and CDR2 sequences are SGHTA and FQGNSA. The CDR3 runs to 15 residues. V shed 6 bases and J 5 bases; nucleotides not matched to a gene: 7. The CDR3 reads CASRGGGTGTGELFF. The CDR3 DNA reads TGTGCCAGCAGAGGAGGCGGGACAGGGACCGGGGAGCTGTTTTTT.

This clonotype was seen at least ten times. V is TRBV11-2 and J is TRBJ2-5; D is undetermined. Trimming took 8 bases from V and 5 from J, leaving 12 bases between them. This CDR3 spans 12 amino acids. The V gene's germline CDR1 is SGHAT and CDR2 FQNNGV. The CDR3 DNA follows: TGTGCCAGCGGGCGGACGGGTGAGACCCAGTACTTC. Protein: CASGRTGETQYF. The complete variable domain, with remaining parts taken from reference TRBV11-2 and TRBJ2-5, reads EAGVAQSPRYKIIEKRQSVAFWCNPISGHATLYWYQQILGQGPKLLIQFQNNGVVDDSQLPKDRFSAERLKGVDSTLKIQPAKLEDSAVYLCASGRTGETQYFGPGTRLLVL.

This clonotype was recorded at least ten times. The V call is TRBV7-9, the J call TRBJ1-5; 9 bases map to TRBD1. Germline CDR1 reads SEHNR; CDR2 reads FQNEAQ (reference sequence). V trimming: 3 bases; J trimming: 7 bases; junction bases outside the gene matches: 7. This CDR3 is 15 amino acids long. CDR3 sequence reads: CASSFGQGTLQPQHF. The CDR3 region has the DNA TGTGCCAGCAGCTTCGGACAGGGGACTCTCCAGCCCCAGCATTTT.

This clonotype was found many times. This rearrangement joins TRBV3-1 to TRBJ2-5; 10 bases are shared with TRBD2. The germline V gene encodes CDR1 LGHDT and CDR2 YNNKEL (reference sequence). CDR3 length equals 18 residues. V lost 4 bases, J lost 2 bases, and 13 bases stayed unmatched. DNA for the CDR3: TGTGCCAGCAGCCCAAGGGGAAGCGGGAGGGCCGGGCAAGAGACCCAGTACTTC. The encoded protein is CASSPRGSGRAGQETQYF.

The table lists this clonotype with many counts. The chain links TRBV6-5 to TRBJ1-2; possible D gene TRBD1, 6 bases. Germline V lookup: CDR1 MNHEY, CDR2 SVGAGI. CDR3 length equals 14 residues. V was pared by 5 bases and J by 2 bases, with 12 bases between. The CDR3 sequence: CASSTQDSNYGYTF. CDR3 DNA sequence: TGTGCCAGCAGTACCCAGGACAGCAACTATGGCTACACCTTC.

This clonotype occurred many times. The DNA of the CDR3 is TGTGCCAGCAGCTTAGTCGGGAGGGATAGCTCCTACGAGCAGTACTTC. Residues: CASSLVGRDSSYEQYF. The rearrangement links TRBV7-2 to TRBJ2-7, with 8 bases matching TRBD2. The V and J ends lost 1 base and 0 bases, in that order; junction bases with no gene match: 5. The CDR3 runs 16 residues. CDR1 is SGHTA, CDR2 FQGNSA, per germline.

This clonotype showed up many times. V usage is TRBV28 and J usage is TRBJ1-1; no definite D call. The ends were cut back, 3 bases at V and 0 bases at J, with 14 bases in the middle. The germline V gene encodes CDR1 MDHEN and CDR2 SYDVKM. The CDR3 covers 16 residues. The CDR3 sequence is CASSLAGLAMNTEAFF. As DNA, the CDR3 is TGTGCCAGCAGTTTGGCCGGGTTAGCGATGAACACTGAAGCTTTCTTT.

The chain is built from TRBV6-5 and TRBJ1-1, with a tentative D call TRBD1 (5 bases). Germline CDR1 reads MNHEY; CDR2 reads SVGAGI. V lost 5 bases and J lost 0, with 13 bases in between. The CDR3 length is 15 residues. Here the CDR3 reads CASSATEEMNTEAFF. The CDR3 DNA reads as TGTGCCAGCAGTGCGACAGAGGAAATGAACACTGAAGCTTTCTTT.